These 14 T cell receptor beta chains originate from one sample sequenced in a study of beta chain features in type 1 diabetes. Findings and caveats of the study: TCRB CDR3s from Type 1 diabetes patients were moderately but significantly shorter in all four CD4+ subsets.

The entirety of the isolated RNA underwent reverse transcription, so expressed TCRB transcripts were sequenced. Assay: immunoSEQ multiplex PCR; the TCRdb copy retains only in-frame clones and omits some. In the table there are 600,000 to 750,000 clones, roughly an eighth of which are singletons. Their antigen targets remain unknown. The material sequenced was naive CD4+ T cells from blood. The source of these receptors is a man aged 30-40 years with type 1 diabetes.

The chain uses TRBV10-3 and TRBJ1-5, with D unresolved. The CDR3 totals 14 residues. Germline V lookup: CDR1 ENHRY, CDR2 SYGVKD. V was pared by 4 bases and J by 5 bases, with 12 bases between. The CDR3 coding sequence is TGTGCCATCAGTGGTGGTAGGGAAGATCAGCCCCAGCATTTT. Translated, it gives CAISGGREDQPQHF.

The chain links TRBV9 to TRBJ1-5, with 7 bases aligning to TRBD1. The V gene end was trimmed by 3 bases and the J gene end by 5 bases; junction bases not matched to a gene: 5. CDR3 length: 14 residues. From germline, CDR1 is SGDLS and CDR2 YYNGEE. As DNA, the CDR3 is TGTGCCAGCAGCGCCCGGGACAGTCATCAGCCCCAGCATTTT. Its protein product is CASSARDSHQPQHF.

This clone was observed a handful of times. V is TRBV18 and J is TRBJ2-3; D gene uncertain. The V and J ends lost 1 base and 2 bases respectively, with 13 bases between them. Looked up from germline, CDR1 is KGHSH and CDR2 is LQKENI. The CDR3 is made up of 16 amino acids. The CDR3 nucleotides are TGTGCCAGCTCACCACTTGCAGGCCGAGCCACAGATACGCAGTATTTT. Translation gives CASSPLAGRATDTQYF.

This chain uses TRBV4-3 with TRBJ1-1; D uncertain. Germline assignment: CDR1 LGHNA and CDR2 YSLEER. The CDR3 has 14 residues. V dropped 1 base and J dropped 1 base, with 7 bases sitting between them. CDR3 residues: CASSQGTSNTEAFF. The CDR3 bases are TGCGCCAGCAGCCAAGGTACGTCGAACACTGAAGCTTTCTTT.

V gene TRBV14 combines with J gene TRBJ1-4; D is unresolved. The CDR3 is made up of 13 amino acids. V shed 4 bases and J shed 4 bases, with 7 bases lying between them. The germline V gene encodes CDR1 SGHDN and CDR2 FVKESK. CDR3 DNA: TGTGCCAGCAGCCGCGGAAATAATGAAAAACTGTTTTTT. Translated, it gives CASSRGNNEKLFF.

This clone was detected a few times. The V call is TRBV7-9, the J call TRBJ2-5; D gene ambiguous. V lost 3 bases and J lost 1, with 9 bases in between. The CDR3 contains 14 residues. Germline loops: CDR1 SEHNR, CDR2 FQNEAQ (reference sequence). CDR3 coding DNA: TGTGCCAGCAGCTTGGCTCGCAGCCAAGAGACCCAGTACTTC. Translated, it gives CASSLARSQETQYF.

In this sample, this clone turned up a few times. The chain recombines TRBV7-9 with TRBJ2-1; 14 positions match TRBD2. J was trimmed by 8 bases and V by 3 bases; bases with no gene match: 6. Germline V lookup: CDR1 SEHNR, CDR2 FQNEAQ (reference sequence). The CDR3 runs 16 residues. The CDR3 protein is CASSFGGLAGAHEQFF. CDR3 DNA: TGTGCCAGCAGCTTTGGGGGACTAGCGGGGGCGCATGAGCAGTTCTTC.

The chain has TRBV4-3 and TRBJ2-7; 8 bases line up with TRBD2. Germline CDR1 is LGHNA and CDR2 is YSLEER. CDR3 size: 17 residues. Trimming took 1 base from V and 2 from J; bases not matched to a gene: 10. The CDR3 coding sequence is TGCGCCAGCAGCCAAGCTGACGGGACTAGTCGGACCTACGAGCAGTACTTC. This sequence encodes CASSQADGTSRTYEQYF.

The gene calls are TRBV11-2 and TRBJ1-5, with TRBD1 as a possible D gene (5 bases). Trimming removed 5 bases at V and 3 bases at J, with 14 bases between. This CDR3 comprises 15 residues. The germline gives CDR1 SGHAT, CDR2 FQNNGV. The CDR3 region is CASSSQGGYNQPQHF. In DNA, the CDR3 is TGTGCCAGCAGCAGCCAGGGCGGTTACAATCAGCCCCAGCATTTT.

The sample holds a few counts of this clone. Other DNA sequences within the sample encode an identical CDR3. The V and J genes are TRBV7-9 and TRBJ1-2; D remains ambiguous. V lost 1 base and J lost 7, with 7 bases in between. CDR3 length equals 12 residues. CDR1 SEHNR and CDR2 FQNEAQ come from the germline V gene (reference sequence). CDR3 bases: TGTGCCAGCAGCTTAGAGGCGGGTGGCTACACCTTC. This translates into CASSLEAGGYTF.

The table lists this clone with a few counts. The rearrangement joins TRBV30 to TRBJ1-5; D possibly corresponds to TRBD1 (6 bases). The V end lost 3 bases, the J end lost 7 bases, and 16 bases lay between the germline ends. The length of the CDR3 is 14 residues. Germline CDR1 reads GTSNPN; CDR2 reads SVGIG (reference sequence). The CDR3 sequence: CAWRGSGGEQPQHF. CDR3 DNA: TGTGCCTGGAGAGGTTCGGGGGGCGAGCAGCCCCAGCATTTT.

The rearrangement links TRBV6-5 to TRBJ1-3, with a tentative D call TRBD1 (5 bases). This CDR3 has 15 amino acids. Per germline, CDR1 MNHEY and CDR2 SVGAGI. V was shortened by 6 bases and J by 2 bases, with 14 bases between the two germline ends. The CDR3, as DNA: TGTGCCAGCAGCCCACCGGGACGAACTGGAAACACCATATATTTT. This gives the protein CASSPPGRTGNTIYF.

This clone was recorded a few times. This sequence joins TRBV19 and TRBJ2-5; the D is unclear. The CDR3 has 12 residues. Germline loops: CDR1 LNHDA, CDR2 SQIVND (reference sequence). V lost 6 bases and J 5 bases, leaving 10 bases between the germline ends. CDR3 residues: CASSRKGETQYF. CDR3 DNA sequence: TGTGCCAGTAGCCGAAAAGGGGAGACCCAGTACTTC.

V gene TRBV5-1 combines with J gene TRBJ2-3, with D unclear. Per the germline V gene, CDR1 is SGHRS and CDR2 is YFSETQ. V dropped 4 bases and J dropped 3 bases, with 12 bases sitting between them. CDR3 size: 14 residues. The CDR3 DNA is TGCGCCAGCAGCGACGTAGGTAGGACAGATACGCAGTATTTT. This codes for CASSDVGRTDTQYF.